Following are 21 T cell receptor beta chains from one sample sequenced in a study of blood T cell repertoires in COVID-19 (dated by TCRdb to 2019 to 2021). The library came from the immunoSEQ multiplex PCR assay. This immuneACCESS table, as held by TCRdb, lists in-frame sequences with V and J called but not all clones. Of the missing ones, under half trace to an unresolved V gene in checked studies; the others have no known cause. The sample contains about 300,000 clones, around 90% of them found a single time. The ten largest clones capture about 1.7% of the sample. The source material was PBMCs or T cells enriched from blood (not recorded which). The receptor set was obtained from a woman in her forties who had recovered from COVID-19.

This chain joins TRBV5-4 and TRBJ2-7; TRBD1 is a possible D gene (6 bases). The CDR3 is made up of 13 amino acids. The germline V gene encodes CDR1 SGHNT and CDR2 YYREEE (reference sequence). Trimming cost V 4 bases and J 6 bases, with 14 bases left between them. The CDR3 region has the DNA TGTGCCAGCAGCCGGTTGGGACATTCCGAGCAGTACTTC. Translation: CASSRLGHSEQYF. The full variable domain, in which reference TRBV5-4 and TRBJ2-7 provide the parts outside the CDR3, is ETGVTQSPTHLIKTRGQQVTLRCSSQSGHNTVSWYQQALGQGPQFIFQYYREEENGRGNFPPRFSGLQFPNYSSELNVNALELDDSALYLCASSRLGHSEQYFGPGTRLTVT.

The chain links TRBV30 to TRBJ1-1; 7 nucleotides match TRBD1. This CDR3 spans 14 amino acids. Germline loops: CDR1 GTSNPN, CDR2 SVGIG (reference sequence). V dropped 4 bases and J dropped 3; count of bases not matched to a gene: 8. Written as DNA, the CDR3 is TGTGCCTGGACTAAACAGGGGATCGACACTGAAGCTTTCTTT. Protein sequence: CAWTKQGIDTEAFF.

The chain links TRBV7-8 to TRBJ1-2; 11 nucleotides align to TRBD1. Per germline, CDR1 SGHVS and CDR2 FQNEAQ. The CDR3 has 17 amino acids. The ends lost 1 base at V and 3 bases at J; junction bases unmatched: 7. The CDR3 sequence: CASSLEKGGQGDYGYTF. The CDR3 DNA reads TGTGCCAGCAGCTTAGAGAAGGGGGGACAGGGGGACTATGGCTACACCTTC.

The chain recombines TRBV13 with TRBJ2-1; D remains ambiguous. CDR3 length equals 14 residues. V was trimmed by 3 bases and J by 0 bases, leaving 6 bases between them. Germline values: CDR1 PRHDT, CDR2 FYEKMQ (reference sequence). In DNA form, the CDR3 reads TGTGCCAGCAGCTTTTCTAGCTCCTACAATGAGCAGTTCTTC. This encodes CASSFSSSYNEQFF.

This clone is a singleton in its sample. The rearrangement joins TRBV7-2 to TRBJ1-2; D perhaps matches TRBD1 (6 bases). This CDR3 comprises 13 residues. Deletions cut 4 bases from V and 8 bases from J, with 14 bases between. CDR1 is SGHTA, CDR2 FQGNSA, per germline. CDR3 sequence (DNA): TGTGCCAGCAGCTCTGGACAGAATTGGGGCTACACCTTC. Its protein is CASSSGQNWGYTF.

The chain joins TRBV7-2 to TRBJ1-1; weak D call: TRBD1 (6 bases). The CDR3 length is 13 residues. The V and J ends lost 2 bases and 5 bases respectively, with 9 bases between them. CDR1 SGHTA and CDR2 FQGNSA come from the germline V gene. For the CDR3, the DNA is TGTGCCAGCAGCTTAACACAGGGAACTGAAGCTTTCTTT. Protein sequence: CASSLTQGTEAFF. The full variable domain, its missing parts supplied by reference TRBV7-2 and TRBJ1-1, is GAGVSQSPSNKVTEKGKDVELRCDPISGHTALYWYRQSLGQGLEFLIYFQGNSAPDKSGLPSDRFSAERTGGSVSTLTIQRTQQEDSAVYLCASSLTQGTEAFFGQGTRLTVV.

The rearrangement links TRBV7-9 to TRBJ1-1, with D maybe TRBD1 (6 bases). Trimming stripped 5 bases from V and 2 bases from J, with 12 bases between. This CDR3 is 14 amino acids long. Germline assignment: CDR1 SEHNR and CDR2 FQNEAQ (reference sequence). DNA for the CDR3: TGTGCCAGCAGCCACTGGGACACCAACACTGAAGCTTTCTTT. It translates to CASSHWDTNTEAFF.

V and J are TRBV27 and TRBJ2-1, with 11 positions matching TRBD2. In germline, CDR1 is MNHEY, CDR2 SMNVEV (reference sequence). After removal of 6 bases from V and 9 bases from J, the junction contained 4 bases not matched to a gene. This CDR3 region has 13 residues. The CDR3 is CASRRLAGSEQFF. The CDR3 nucleotides read TGTGCCAGCAGGCGACTAGCGGGGAGTGAGCAGTTCTTC.

This chain links TRBV4-2 with TRBJ1-1, with 7 nucleotides matching TRBD1. CDR3 size: 14 residues. From germline, CDR1 is LGHNA and CDR2 YNFKEQ. The J segment lost 1 base and the V segment lost 1 base, leaving 0 bases of the junction unmatched. CDR3 amino acids: CASSQGQGNTEAFF. The CDR3 nucleotides read TGTGCCAGCAGCCAAGGACAGGGGAACACTGAAGCTTTCTTT.

The V call is TRBV6-6, the J call TRBJ1-6; 9 bases align to TRBD1. V lost 5 bases and J lost 6; bases outside the gene matches: 8. This CDR3 has 16 residues. Per germline, CDR1 MNHNY and CDR2 SVGAGI (reference sequence). DNA of the CDR3: TGTGCCAGCAGTCCCCTGGGGACAGGGACTAATTCACCCCTCCACTTT. This translates into CASSPLGTGTNSPLHF.

This chain connects TRBV20-1 to TRBJ2-1, with TRBD2 matching 9 bases. The trim removed 3 bases at V and 6 bases at J, leaving 6 bases unmatched. Germline V gene lookup returns CDR1 DFQATT and CDR2 SNEGSKA (reference sequence). CDR3 length equals 14 residues. As DNA, the CDR3 is TGCAGTGCTAGTACGGGACTAGCACTCAATGAGCAGTTCTTC. Encoded protein: CSASTGLALNEQFF.

This chain joins TRBV6-5 and TRBJ1-2, with a possible D match to TRBD1 (5 bases). The CDR3 is 15 amino acids. Trimming removed 9 bases from V and 4 bases from J, with 21 bases in between. Germline CDR1 and CDR2: MNHEY and SVGAGI. The CDR3: CASSWGRAFPYGYTF. CDR3 DNA: TGTGCCAGTTCCTGGGGGAGGGCTTTTCCCTATGGCTACACCTTC.

The J gene is TRBJ1-4, the V gene TRBV18, with 7 bases identical to TRBD1. Germline lookup yields CDR1 KGHSH and CDR2 LQKENI. V lost 3 bases and J lost 4; bases outside the gene matches: 5. The CDR3 length is 15 residues. For the CDR3, the DNA is TGTGCCAGCTCACCCTTCGGGACAGATAATGAAAAACTGTTTTTT. It encodes CASSPFGTDNEKLFF.

The chain recombines TRBV5-4 with TRBJ2-5; a possible D gene is TRBD2 (5 bases). V dropped 0 bases and J dropped 5 bases, with 14 bases sitting between them. The length of the CDR3 is 15 residues. Germline lookup yields CDR1 SGHNT and CDR2 YYREEE (reference sequence). The CDR3 loop is CASSLDLVGGETQYF. The CDR3 DNA follows: TGTGCCAGCAGCTTGGACCTGGTTGGCGGGGAGACCCAGTACTTC.

The chain carries TRBV27 and TRBJ2-3, with 9 bases fitting TRBD1. The germline gives CDR1 MNHEY, CDR2 SMNVEV (reference sequence). CDR3 size: 15 residues. J gave up 1 base and V 5 bases, and 4 bases lay outside the gene matches. The DNA for the CDR3 is TGTGCCAGCAGTACGGGACAGGGAGGCACAGATACGCAGTATTTT. Its translation is CASSTGQGGTDTQYF.

This clone was observed a handful of times. The gene calls are TRBV5-1 and TRBJ2-5, with D possibly being TRBD1 (6 bases). The CDR3 runs to 16 residues. Germline CDR1 is SGHRS and CDR2 is YFSETQ. The germline V and J ends were trimmed by 0 bases and 4 bases, with 16 bases remaining between them. DNA of the CDR3: TGCGCCAGCAGCTTGGCCCCCGGGCTAGGGGGAGAGACCCAGTACTTC. It is translated as CASSLAPGLGGETQYF.

V is TRBV7-2 and J is TRBJ2-3, with D perhaps TRBD1 (6 bases). The V end was cut by 5 bases, the J end by 7 bases, with 13 bases between. Germline values: CDR1 SGHTA, CDR2 FQGNSA. The CDR3 length is 13 residues. In DNA form, the CDR3 reads TGTGCCAGCAGCCCCGGACAGACTAATACGCAGTATTTT. Protein product: CASSPGQTNTQYF.

V usage is TRBV30 and J usage is TRBJ1-4, with D tentatively TRBD1 (6 bases). V gave up 7 bases and J gave up 4 bases, with 16 bases separating them. CDR3 length equals 14 residues. Germline assignment: CDR1 GTSNPN and CDR2 SVGIG (reference sequence). The CDR3 loop is CAYGRDTFNEKLFF. The CDR3 nucleotides are TGTGCCTATGGCCGGGACACCTTTAATGAAAAACTGTTTTTT.

V usage is TRBV9 and J usage is TRBJ1-6, with 7 bases fitting TRBD1. This CDR3 region has 12 residues. Germline V gene sequence: CDR1 SGDLS, CDR2 YYNGEE. V lost 3 bases to trimming and J lost 14 bases; unmatched junction nucleotides: 5. For the CDR3, the DNA is TGTGCCAGCAGCGCCGGGCAGGGGGCCCTCCACTTT. It translates to CASSAGQGALHF.

This clone was seen a single time. The gene calls are TRBV2 and TRBJ1-1; 8 bases fit TRBD1. Per the germline V gene, CDR1 is SNHLY and CDR2 is FYNNEI. With 8 bases clipped from V and 5 bases from J, the junction kept 16 bases outside the gene matches. The CDR3 spans 16 residues. This CDR3 is CASSTGTGTRGTEAFF. CDR3 sequence (DNA): TGTGCCAGCTCGACCGGGACAGGTACGAGGGGTACTGAAGCTTTCTTT.

This chain connects TRBV20-1 to TRBJ1-2; unclear D gene. CDR1 DFQATT and CDR2 SNEGSKA come from the germline V gene (reference sequence). The CDR3 totals 11 residues. V was clipped by 1 base and J by 8 bases, with 8 bases between them. The CDR3 bases are TGCAGTGCTAGAGGGGTGGGCGGCTACACCTTC. This sequence encodes CSARGVGGYTF.